This T cell receptor (beta chain) was retrieved from a study of T cells after yellow fever vaccination. As for the study in general: Researchers used SMART-Seq v4 Ultra Low Input to prepare fractions that had low cell numbers. Overall study results and limits: Once the booster was given, most primary-vaccination clones reappeared, at more than 95% for CD4 and roughly 91% for CD8. Some clonotypes were seen in both the CD4 and the CD8 compartments. These made up a small share and likely arose from convergent recombination.

Making TCR cDNA involved 5'RACE template switching, which added UMIs and a universal primer site. Each CDR3 protein gets one entry after TCRdb re-called the 5' RACE reads with MiXCR. The sample includes some 150,000 distinct CDR3 sequences, around 6.3% seen only once; the top ten take approximately 0.64%. V was clipped by 0 bases and J by 5 bases, with 10 bases between them. Germline CDR1 is LGHNA and CDR2 is YNFKEQ. This CDR3 contains 14 residues. With respect to this clonotype: Its antigen is as yet unknown.

The chain has TRBV4-2 and TRBJ1-2; TRBD1 might be the D (6 bases). The sample here was CD4+ T cells sorted from PBMCs, taken 10 days after the yellow fever booster vaccination. This TCR came from a man younger than 45 who received the YFV17D yellow fever vaccine. This CDR3 is CASSQERQGYGYTF. CDR3 coding DNA: TGTGCCAGCAGCCAAGAGCGTCAGGGGTATGGCTACACCTTC.